This TCR beta chain stems from a study of shared clonotypes between healthy human individuals. The wider study: Used for every donor were three CD4 naive, three CD4 memory, two CD8 naive and one CD8 memory plate. Overall study results and limits: Across subsets, estimated richness was generally greater for naive than for memory populations.

As regards this clone: Antigen specificity is unknown.

Germline loops: CDR1 SEHNR, CDR2 FQNEAQ (reference sequence). The CDR3 has 15 residues. The V and J ends lost 1 base and 6 bases respectively, with 15 bases between them. Donors comprised healthy HIV-negative adults lacking recent acute infections or vaccinations. Genomic DNA of every subset was divided equally among multiple immunoSEQ plates. Generated by immunoSEQ multiplex PCR, the TCRdb table keeps only in-frame clones and is missing some. Of about 1.4 million clones listed, more than 95% were seen once; the top ten hold 0.95% to 1.5%. This rearrangement joins TRBV7-9 to TRBJ1-2; no clear D gene. The specimen sequenced was naive CD4+ T cells sorted from blood. The subset here: CD45RA+ positively selected. The receptor was isolated from a man younger than 45 in good health. The CDR3: CASSLVEGSEDGYTF. CDR3 nucleotides: TGTGCCAGCAGCTTAGTAGAGGGTAGCGAGGATGGCTACACCTTC.